The present T cell receptor (beta chain) was sequenced within a study of human T cells and chemical hapten exposure. Study-wide background: Application of 0.01% DPC to the upper back was done by patch test, with a reading at 6 days.

Time point indicated: patch test 1, 2 weeks after DPC sensitization. Treatment denoted: therapeutic diphenylcyclopropenone sensitization with weekly scalp DPC. Venepuncture was done earlier than the placement of each patch test. The library labeled individual cDNA molecules by adding unique molecular identifiers to them. TCRdb reprocessed the RACE reads via MiXCR and lists one record per CDR3 protein. In the table there are tens of thousands of distinct CDR3 sequences, around 9.8% of which are singletons. Notes on this clonotype: Antigen unknown.

Study-level results: Patch test scores rose with PT1 expanded TCR counts, a positive correlation.

The CDR3 is 13 residues long. The V end lost 6 bases, the J end lost 6 bases, and 15 bases lay between the germline ends. Germline loops: CDR1 DFQATT, CDR2 SNEGSKA (reference sequence). The sequence derives from a woman aged 35 to 49 with alopecia areata. Some clones in this sample may be carry-over from other donors' samples. The sequencing used whole blood, collected in connection with sensitization to the hapten diphenylcyclopropenone (DPC). The rearrangement links TRBV20-1 to TRBJ1-5; D ambiguous. The CDR3 loop reads CSARGLWGQPQHF. CDR3 coding DNA: TGCAGTGCCCGCGGATTATGGGGTCAGCCCCAGCATTTT.